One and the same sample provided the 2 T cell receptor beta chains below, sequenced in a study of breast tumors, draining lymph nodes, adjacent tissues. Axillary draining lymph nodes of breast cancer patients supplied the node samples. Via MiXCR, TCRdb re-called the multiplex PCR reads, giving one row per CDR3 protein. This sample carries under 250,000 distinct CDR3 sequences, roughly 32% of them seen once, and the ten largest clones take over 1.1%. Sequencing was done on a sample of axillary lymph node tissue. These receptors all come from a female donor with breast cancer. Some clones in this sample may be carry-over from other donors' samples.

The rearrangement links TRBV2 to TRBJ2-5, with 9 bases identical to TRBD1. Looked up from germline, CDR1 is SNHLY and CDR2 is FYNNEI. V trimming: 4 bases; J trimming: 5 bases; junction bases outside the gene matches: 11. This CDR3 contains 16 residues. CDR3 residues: CASSADRGRAGETQYF. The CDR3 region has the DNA TGTGCCAGCAGTGCTGACAGGGGGAGGGCCGGGGAGACCCAGTACTTC.

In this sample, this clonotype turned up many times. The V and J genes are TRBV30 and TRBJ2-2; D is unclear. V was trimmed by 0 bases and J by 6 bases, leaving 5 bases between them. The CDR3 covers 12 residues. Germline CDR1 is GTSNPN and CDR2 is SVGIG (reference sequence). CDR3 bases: TGTGCCTGGAGTGTAAACGCCGGGGAGCTGTTTTTT. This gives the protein CAWSVNAGELFF.